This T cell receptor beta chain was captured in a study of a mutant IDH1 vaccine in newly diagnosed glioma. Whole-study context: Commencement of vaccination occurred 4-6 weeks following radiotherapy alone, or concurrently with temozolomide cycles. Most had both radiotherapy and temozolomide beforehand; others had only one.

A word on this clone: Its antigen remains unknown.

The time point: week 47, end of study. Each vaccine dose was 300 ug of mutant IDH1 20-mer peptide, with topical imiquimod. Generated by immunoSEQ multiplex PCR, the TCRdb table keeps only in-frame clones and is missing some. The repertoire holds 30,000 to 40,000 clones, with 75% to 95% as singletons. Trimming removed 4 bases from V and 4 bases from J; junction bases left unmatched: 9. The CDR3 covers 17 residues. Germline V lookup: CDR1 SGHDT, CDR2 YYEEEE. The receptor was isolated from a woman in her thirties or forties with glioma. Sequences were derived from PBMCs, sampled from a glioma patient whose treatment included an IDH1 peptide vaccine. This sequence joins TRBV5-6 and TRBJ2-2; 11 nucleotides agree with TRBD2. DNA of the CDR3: TGTGCCAGCAGCCATCAGGCTAGCGGGGGGAGCACCGGGGAGCTGTTTTTT. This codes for CASSHQASGGSTGELFF.